The clone carrying this T cell receptor beta chain was seen a handful of times. Its antigen is not known. This record belongs to a study of cytomegalovirus exposure and HLA in healthy donors. General study findings and limits: The classifier reportedly diagnosed cytomegalovirus status with high sensitivity and specificity. Analysis performed later showed TCR beta chains linked to HLA being more clonally expanded than equally common others.

Germline V gives CDR1 SEHNR, CDR2 FQNEAQ (reference sequence). Trimming took 7 bases from V and 7 from J; bases not matched to a gene: 10. The CDR3 length is 14 residues. Both 60 Vbeta primers and 13 Jbeta primers went into the PCR. Sequenced by immunoSEQ multiplex PCR; TCRdb stores in-frame clones only, minus some. This table holds 160,000 or so clones, 70% to 85% found once. Sequencing was performed on PBMCs. V is TRBV7-9 and J is TRBJ2-1; 7 nucleotides agree with TRBD1. The sequence was collected from a middle-aged man in good health and CMV-seronegative. CDR3 coding DNA: TGTGCCAGCACCCCTGACAGGGCGGGTAATGAGCAGTTCTTC. Translation gives CASTPDRAGNEQFF.